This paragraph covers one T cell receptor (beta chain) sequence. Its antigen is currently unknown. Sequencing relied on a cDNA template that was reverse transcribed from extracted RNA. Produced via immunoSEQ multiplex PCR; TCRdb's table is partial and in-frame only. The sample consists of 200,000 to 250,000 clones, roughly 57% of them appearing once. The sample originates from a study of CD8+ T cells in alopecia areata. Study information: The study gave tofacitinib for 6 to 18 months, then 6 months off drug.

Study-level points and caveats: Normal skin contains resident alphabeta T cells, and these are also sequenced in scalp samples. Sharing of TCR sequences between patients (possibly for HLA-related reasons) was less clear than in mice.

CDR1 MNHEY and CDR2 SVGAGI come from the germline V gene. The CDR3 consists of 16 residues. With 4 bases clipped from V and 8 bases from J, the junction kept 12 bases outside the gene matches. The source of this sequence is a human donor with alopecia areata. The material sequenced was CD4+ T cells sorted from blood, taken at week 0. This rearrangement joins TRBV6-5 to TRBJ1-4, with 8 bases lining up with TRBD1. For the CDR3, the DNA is TGTGCCAGCAGTTCCCACCCGACAGGGGTAAAGGAAAAACTGTTTTTT. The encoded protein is CASSSHPTGVKEKLFF.